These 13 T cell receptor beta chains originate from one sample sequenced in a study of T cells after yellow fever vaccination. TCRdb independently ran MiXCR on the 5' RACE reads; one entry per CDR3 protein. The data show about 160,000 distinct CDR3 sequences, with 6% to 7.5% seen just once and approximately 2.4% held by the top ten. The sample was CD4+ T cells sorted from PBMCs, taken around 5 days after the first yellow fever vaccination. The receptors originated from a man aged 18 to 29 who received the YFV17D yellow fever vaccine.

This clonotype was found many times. CDR3 DNA sequence: TGTGCCAGCAGCTTAGAATTCTCCTACGAGCAGTACGTC. It yields the protein CASSLEFSYEQYV. The chain has TRBV11-2 and TRBJ2-7; D is ambiguous. CDR3 length equals 13 residues. V was clipped by 0 bases and J by 0 bases, with 3 bases between them. The V gene's germline CDR1 is SGHAT and CDR2 FQNNGV.

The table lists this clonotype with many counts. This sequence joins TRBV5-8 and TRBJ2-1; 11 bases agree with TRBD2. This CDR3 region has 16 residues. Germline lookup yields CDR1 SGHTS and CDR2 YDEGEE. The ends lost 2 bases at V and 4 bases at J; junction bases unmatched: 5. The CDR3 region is CASSFLGLAAYNEQFF. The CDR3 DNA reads TGTGCCAGCAGCTTCCTGGGACTAGCGGCATACAATGAGCAGTTCTTC.

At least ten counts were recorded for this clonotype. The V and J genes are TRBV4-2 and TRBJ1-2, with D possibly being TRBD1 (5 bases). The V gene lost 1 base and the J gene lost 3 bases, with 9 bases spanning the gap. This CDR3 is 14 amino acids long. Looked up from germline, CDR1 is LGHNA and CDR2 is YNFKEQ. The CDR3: CASSQVKGHYGYTF. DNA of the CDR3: TGTGCCAGCAGCCAAGTGAAGGGGCACTATGGCTACACCTTC.

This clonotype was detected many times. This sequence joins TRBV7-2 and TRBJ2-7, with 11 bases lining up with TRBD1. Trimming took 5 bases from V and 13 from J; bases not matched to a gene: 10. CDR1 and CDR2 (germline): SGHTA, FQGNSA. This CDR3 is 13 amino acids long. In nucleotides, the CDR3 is TGTGCCAGCAGCCCCGATCCCGGGACAGGGGGTTACTTC. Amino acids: CASSPDPGTGGYF. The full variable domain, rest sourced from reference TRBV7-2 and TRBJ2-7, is GAGVSQSPSNKVTEKGKDVELRCDPISGHTALYWYRQSLGQGLEFLIYFQGNSAPDKSGLPSDRFSAERTGGSVSTLTIQRTQQEDSAVYLCASSPDPGTGGYFGPGTRLTVT.

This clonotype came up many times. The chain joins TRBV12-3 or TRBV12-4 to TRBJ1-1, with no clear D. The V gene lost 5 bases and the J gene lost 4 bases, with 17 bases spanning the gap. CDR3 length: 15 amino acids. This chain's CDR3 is CASSEMDALLTEAFF. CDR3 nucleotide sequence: TGTGCCAGCAGTGAGATGGACGCCTTACTCACTGAAGCTTTCTTT.

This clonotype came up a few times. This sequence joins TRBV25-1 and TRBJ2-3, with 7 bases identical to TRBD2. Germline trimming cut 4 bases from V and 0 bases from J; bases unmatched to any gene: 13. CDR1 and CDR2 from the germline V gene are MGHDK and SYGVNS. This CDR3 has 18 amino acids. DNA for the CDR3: TGTGCCAGCAGTGGCCCCCCTCCTAGCGGAACTAGCACAGATACGCAGTATTTT. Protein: CASSGPPPSGTSTDTQYF.

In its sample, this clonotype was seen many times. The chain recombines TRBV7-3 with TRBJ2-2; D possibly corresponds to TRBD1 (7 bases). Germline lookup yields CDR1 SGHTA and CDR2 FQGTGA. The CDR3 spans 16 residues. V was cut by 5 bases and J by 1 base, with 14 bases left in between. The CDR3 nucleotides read TGTGCCAGCAGCCAGGGGGGCGCAGGGAACACCGGGGAGCTGTTTTTT. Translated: CASSQGGAGNTGELFF.

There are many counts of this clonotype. The CDR3, as DNA: TGTGCCAGTACTAGGGGCAATCAGCCCCAGCATTTT. Translating gives CASTRGNQPQHF. The genes are TRBV7-9 and TRBJ1-5, with no clear D. Germline V gene lookup returns CDR1 SEHNR and CDR2 FQNEAQ (reference sequence). V was cut by 9 bases and J by 2 bases, with 8 bases left in between. The CDR3 is 12 amino acids. Full variable domain (remainder filled in from reference TRBV7-9 and TRBJ1-5): DTGVSQNPRHKITKRGQNVTFRCDPISEHNRLYWYRQTLGQGPEFLTYFQNEAQLEKSRLLSDRFSAERPKGSFSTLEIQRTEQGDSAMYLCASTRGNQPQHFGDGTRLSIL.

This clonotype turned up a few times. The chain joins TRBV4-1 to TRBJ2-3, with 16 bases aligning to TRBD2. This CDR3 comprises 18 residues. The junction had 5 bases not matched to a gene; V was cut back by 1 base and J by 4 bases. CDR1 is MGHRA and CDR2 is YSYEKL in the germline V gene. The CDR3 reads CASSQAGLAGGRADTQYF. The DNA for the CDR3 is TGCGCCAGCAGCCAAGCGGGACTAGCGGGGGGGCGCGCAGATACGCAGTATTTT.

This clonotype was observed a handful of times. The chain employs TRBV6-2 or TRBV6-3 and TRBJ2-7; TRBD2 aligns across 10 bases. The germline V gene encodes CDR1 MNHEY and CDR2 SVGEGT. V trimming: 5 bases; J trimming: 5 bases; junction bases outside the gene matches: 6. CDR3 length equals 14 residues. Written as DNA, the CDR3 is TGTGCCAGCAGTCCGAGCGGGGGGGCCGACGAGCAGTACTTC. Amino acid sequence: CASSPSGGADEQYF.

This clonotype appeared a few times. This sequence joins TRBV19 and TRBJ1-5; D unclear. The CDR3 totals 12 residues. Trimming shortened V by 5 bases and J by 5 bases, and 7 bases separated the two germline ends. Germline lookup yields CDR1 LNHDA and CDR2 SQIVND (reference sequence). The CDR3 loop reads CASSEIYQPQHF. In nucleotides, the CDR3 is TGTGCCAGTAGTGAGATATATCAGCCCCAGCATTTT.

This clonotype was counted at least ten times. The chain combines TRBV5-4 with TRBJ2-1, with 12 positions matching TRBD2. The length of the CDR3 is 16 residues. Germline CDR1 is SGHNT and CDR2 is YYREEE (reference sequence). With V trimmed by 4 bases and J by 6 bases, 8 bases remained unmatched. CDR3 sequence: CASSKAGLAGTNEQFF. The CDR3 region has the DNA TGTGCCAGCAGCAAGGCCGGACTAGCGGGAACCAATGAGCAGTTCTTC. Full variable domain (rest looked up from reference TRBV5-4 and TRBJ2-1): ETGVTQSPTHLIKTRGQQVTLRCSSQSGHNTVSWYQQALGQGPQFIFQYYREEENGRGNFPPRFSGLQFPNYSSELNVNALELDDSALYLCASSKAGLAGTNEQFFGPGTRLTVL.

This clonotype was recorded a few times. CDR3 bases: TGTGCCAGCAGCCGATCGATCGGGGGAGCTAACTATGGCTACACCTTC. As protein: CASSRSIGGANYGYTF. V and J are TRBV3-1 and TRBJ1-2; a weak D match, TRBD1 (5 bases). The germline V gene encodes CDR1 LGHDT and CDR2 YNNKEL (reference sequence). Trimming took 4 bases from V and 0 from J, leaving 15 bases between them. The CDR3 length is 16 residues.